Only a few counts were recorded for the clone carrying this T cell receptor (beta chain). Its antigen is still unknown. These data come from a study of T-cell memory formation after mild COVID-19. The study's findings and limits: CD4/CD8 balance characterized clones contracting day 15 to 85, and CD4+ skew characterized later expanders.

The CDR3 length is 13 residues. The germline CDR1 and CDR2 sequences are LGHNA and YNFKEQ. V lost 4 bases, J lost 5 bases, and 5 bases stayed unmatched. One entry per CDR3 protein, called by TCRdb with MiXCR from the 5' RACE reads. The table shows under 700,000 distinct CDR3 sequences, with around 20% occurring only once. Sequenced input: PBMCs or a T cell subset sorted from them (not recorded which). The V gene is TRBV4-2, the J gene TRBJ2-7, with 7 bases lining up with TRBD2. This clonotype was sampled from an adult woman who had mild COVID-19 (a few samples of this study predate the infection). Cell type and time point are not known. This CDR3 reads CASSLGLGNEQYF. The CDR3 DNA is TGTGCCAGCAGCCTTGGACTAGGAAACGAGCAGTACTTC.